The TCR beta chain under discussion was sequenced for a study of blood T cell repertoires in COVID-19. About the research overall: Some COVID-19 samples were acute and others convalescent; all came from the United States, Italy and Spain.

The CDR3 covers 15 residues. J gave up 7 bases and V 2 bases, and 9 bases lay outside the gene matches. Germline CDR1 reads ENHRY; CDR2 reads SYGVKD. Clones were read by immunoSEQ multiplex PCR, and TCRdb kept only the in-frame ones, dropping some. The sample shows over 80,000 clones, 70% to 90% of them seen only once. Specimen: peripheral blood. The chain joins TRBV10-3 to TRBJ2-3, with 7 bases matching TRBD1. This sequence was found in a human donor in a cohort sampled during active COVID-19. The DNA for the CDR3 is TGTGCCATCAGTGAGCCGGGACAGACAGTCTATACGCAGTATTTT. Protein sequence: CAISEPGQTVYTQYF.